Following are 29 T cell receptor beta chains from one sample sequenced in a study of blood T cell repertoires in COVID-19. Here immunoSEQ multiplex PCR was the method, and the copy in TCRdb shows in-frame clones only, minus some. The repertoire holds about 270,000 clones, with roughly 93% as singletons. Sequenced sample: PBMCs or T cells enriched from blood (not recorded which). All receptors come from a woman in her thirties or forties with acute COVID-19.

The CDR3 sequence is CASSPGTGDTEAFF. In DNA, the CDR3 is TGTGCCAGTAGTCCCGGGACAGGGGACACTGAAGCTTTCTTT. The chain joins TRBV19 to TRBJ1-1; 10 nucleotides align to TRBD1. CDR1 is LNHDA and CDR2 is SQIVND in the germline V gene (reference sequence). This CDR3 has 14 residues. Trimming cost V 5 bases and J 3 bases; bases outside gene matches: 3. Full variable domain (missing parts from reference TRBV19 and TRBJ1-1): DGGITQSPKYLFRKEGQNVTLSCEQNLNHDAMYWYRQDPGQGLRLIYYSQIVNDFQKGDIAEGYSVSREKKESFPLTVTSAQKNPTAFYLCASSPGTGDTEAFFGQGTRLTVV.

Only one count was recorded for this clone. The chain has TRBV19 and TRBJ1-5; tentatively, D is TRBD1 (6 bases). The CDR3 is 15 amino acids. With 7 bases removed from V and 0 bases from J, the gap between germline ends came to 13 bases. Germline V gene lookup returns CDR1 LNHDA and CDR2 SQIVND (reference sequence). CDR3 coding DNA: TGTGCCAGTAATGACGGGACAAGTAGCAATCAGCCCCAGCATTTT. It is translated as CASNDGTSSNQPQHF. Together with reference TRBV19 and TRBJ1-5, the CDR3 gives the full variable domain: DGGITQSPKYLFRKEGQNVTLSCEQNLNHDAMYWYRQDPGQGLRLIYYSQIVNDFQKGDIAEGYSVSREKKESFPLTVTSAQKNPTAFYLCASNDGTSSNQPQHFGDGTRLSIL.

The V and J genes are TRBV7-2 and TRBJ1-1, with D hard to call. Germline V gene lookup returns CDR1 SGHTA and CDR2 FQGNSA. V was clipped by 6 bases and J by 1 base, with 18 bases between them. The CDR3 loop spans 16 amino acids. CDR3 loop: CASSFSRLTGNTEAFF. The CDR3 DNA is TGTGCCAGCAGTTTCTCCCGGCTGACGGGGAACACTGAAGCTTTCTTT.

V is TRBV4-3 and J is TRBJ2-1, with 11 bases aligning to TRBD2. CDR3 length: 17 residues. V gave up 0 bases and J gave up 7 bases; unmatched junction bases: 8. Germline CDR1 is LGHNA and CDR2 is YSLEER. The CDR3 DNA follows: TGCGCCAGCAGCCAAGATAGAACTAGCGGGAGTTGGAATGAGCAGTTCTTC. This translates into CASSQDRTSGSWNEQFF.

The rearrangement uses TRBV5-5 and TRBJ1-2, with TRBD1 matching 9 bases. CDR3 length: 13 amino acids. The germline CDR1 and CDR2 sequences are SGHKS and YYEKEE (reference sequence). With 3 bases clipped from V and 4 bases from J, the junction kept 1 base outside the gene matches. The CDR3 reads CASSSTGGYGYTF. CDR3 coding DNA: TGTGCCAGCAGCTCGACAGGGGGCTATGGCTACACCTTC. The whole variable domain, remainder taken from reference TRBV5-5 and TRBJ1-2, is DAGVTQSPTHLIKTRGQQVTLRCSPISGHKSVSWYQQVLGQGPQFIFQYYEKEERGRGNFPDRFSARQFPNYSSELNVNALLLGDSALYLCASSSTGGYGYTFGSGTRLTVV.

This clone was picked up a small number of times. The rearrangement links TRBV7-8 to TRBJ2-4, with D possibly matching TRBD1 (5 bases). V lost 3 bases and J lost 2, with 20 bases in between. From germline, CDR1 is SGHVS and CDR2 FQNEAQ. The CDR3 length is 18 residues. The CDR3 spells CASSFGQGGWKTKNIQYF. The CDR3 nucleotides read TGTGCCAGCAGCTTCGGGCAGGGTGGGTGGAAAACCAAAAACATTCAGTACTTC.

The V and J genes are TRBV2 and TRBJ1-5; D is undetermined. V lost 5 bases to trimming and J lost 0 bases, with 14 bases between them. This CDR3 has 16 amino acids. Looked up from germline, CDR1 is SNHLY and CDR2 is FYNNEI. The CDR3 loop is CASSLAVRHSNQPQHF. DNA for the CDR3: TGTGCCAGCAGTCTTGCCGTGAGACATAGCAATCAGCCCCAGCATTTT.

The rearrangement uses TRBV5-1 and TRBJ2-2; D perhaps matches TRBD2 (5 bases). CDR3 size: 15 residues. From germline, CDR1 is SGHRS and CDR2 YFSETQ. V gave up 7 bases and J gave up 4 bases, with 17 bases separating them. CDR3 coding DNA: TGCGCCAGCCTACCCGGCCCGGGAAGCACCGGGGAGCTGTTTTTT. Its translation: CASLPGPGSTGELFF.

The chain recombines TRBV6-2 or TRBV6-3 with TRBJ2-7; weak D call: TRBD2 (5 bases). The CDR3 totals 15 residues. Germline V gene sequence: CDR1 MNHEY, CDR2 SVGEGT. Trimming removed 6 bases from V and 3 bases from J, with 18 bases in between. The CDR3 here is CASRPGEQINYEQYF. The CDR3 nucleotides read TGTGCCAGCAGACCTGGGGAGCAGATAAACTACGAGCAGTACTTC.

The chain uses TRBV18 and TRBJ1-6; TRBD1 is a possible D gene (5 bases). The germline CDR1 and CDR2 sequences are KGHSH and LQKENI. The V and J ends lost 1 base and 7 bases respectively, with 23 bases between them. The CDR3 has 19 residues. The DNA of the CDR3 is TGTGCCAGCTCACCACGAAGGGGTAATAATATCGACCGGAATTCACCCCTCCACTTT. Protein: CASSPRRGNNIDRNSPLHF.

This clone was counted only a few times. The chain is built from TRBV15 and TRBJ1-5; D is ambiguous. V gave up 0 bases and J gave up 6 bases, with 12 bases separating them. Germline CDR1 reads LNHNV; CDR2 reads YYDKDF (reference sequence). This CDR3 spans 15 amino acids. CDR3 loop: CATSRDTGVGQPQHF. Here the CDR3 DNA reads TGTGCCACCAGCAGAGATACCGGGGTGGGTCAGCCCCAGCATTTT.

The chain joins TRBV11-2 to TRBJ2-7, with D maybe TRBD1 (6 bases). Trimming left V 5 bases short and J 3 bases short, with 17 bases between. The CDR3 extends over 15 amino acids. Germline V gene data show CDR1 as SGHAT and CDR2 as FQNNGV. The CDR3 sequence is CASSRSDKGGYEQYF. The DNA of the CDR3 is TGTGCCAGCAGCCGCAGCGACAAAGGGGGCTACGAGCAGTACTTC.

The genes are TRBV4-1 and TRBJ1-1; D perhaps matches TRBD1 (5 bases). V was shortened by 1 base and J by 5 bases, with 8 bases between the two germline ends. Germline CDR1 and CDR2: MGHRA and YSYEKL. The CDR3 loop spans 13 amino acids. The CDR3 DNA is TGCGCCAGCAGCCAAGTGGGGGGGACTGAAGCTTTCTTT. The encoded protein is CASSQVGGTEAFF.

This clone was observed a few times. The chain joins TRBV29-1 to TRBJ1-4; D might be TRBD1 (6 bases). The CDR3 spans 13 residues. Trimming removed 7 bases from V and 11 bases from J, with 20 bases in between. Germline V gives CDR1 SQVTM, CDR2 ANQGSEA. In nucleotides, the CDR3 is TGCAGCGGCTCCCGGGACCCCCAGGGGAAACTGTTTTTT. Protein product: CSGSRDPQGKLFF.

This clone appeared a single time. The V gene is TRBV2, the J gene TRBJ2-1; weak D call: TRBD2 (6 bases). V dropped 7 bases and J dropped 3 bases, with 16 bases sitting between them. Looked up from germline, CDR1 is SNHLY and CDR2 is FYNNEI. The length of the CDR3 is 15 residues. The CDR3 sequence is CASKEGDSDYNEQFF. CDR3 bases: TGTGCCAGCAAAGAAGGGGACTCTGACTACAATGAGCAGTTCTTC.

The chain carries TRBV7-8 and TRBJ2-7, with D perhaps matching TRBD1 (6 bases). With 4 bases removed from V and 3 bases from J, the gap between germline ends came to 13 bases. The CDR3 is 14 residues long. CDR1 and CDR2 (germline): SGHVS, FQNEAQ. The chain's CDR3 is CASSSRGRGYEQYF. CDR3 in DNA: TGTGCCAGCAGCTCCCGGGGCAGGGGCTACGAGCAGTACTTC. The whole variable domain, filled in from reference TRBV7-8 and TRBJ2-7, reads GAGVSQSPRYKVAKRGQDVALRCDPISGHVSLFWYQQALGQGPEFLTYFQNEAQLDKSGLPSDRFFAERPEGSVSTLKIQRTQQEDSAVYLCASSSRGRGYEQYFGPGTRLTVT.

In DNA form, the CDR3 reads TGTGCCAGCTCTCCGGGACTCCCCTGGGAGCAGTACTTC. As protein: CASSPGLPWEQYF. The chain recombines TRBV18 with TRBJ2-7; D is possibly TRBD2 (6 bases). V lost 6 bases, J lost 7 bases, and 16 bases lay in between. Looked up from germline, CDR1 is KGHSH and CDR2 is LQKENI. The CDR3 is 13 amino acids.

The V gene is TRBV28, the J gene TRBJ2-1, with a tentative D call TRBD2 (7 bases). The CDR3 has 14 residues. Trimming removed 7 bases from V and 9 bases from J, with 19 bases in between. Germline V gene data show CDR1 as MDHEN and CDR2 as SYDVKM. CDR3 in DNA: TGTGCCAGCAAAGGGGGGGGGATCGGTGGTGAGCAGTTCTTC. This sequence encodes CASKGGGIGGEQFF.

The genes are TRBV5-4 and TRBJ1-2; tentative D call: TRBD1 (5 bases). V was shortened by 0 bases and J by 8 bases, with 14 bases between the two germline ends. Germline V gene lookup returns CDR1 SGHNT and CDR2 YYREEE (reference sequence). CDR3 size: 14 residues. The CDR3 DNA sequence: TGTGCCAGCAGCTTGGATCCAGGGTCAGGGGGCTACACCTTC. Its protein is CASSLDPGSGGYTF.

This clone was found many times. V gene TRBV4-2 combines with J gene TRBJ1-5; D remains ambiguous. The CDR3 contains 15 residues. Germline-derived CDR1 and CDR2 are LGHNA and YNFKEQ. Trimming pared 7 bases from V and 4 bases from J, leaving 17 bases between. CDR3 sequence: CASIVDIGYNQPQHF. The CDR3 DNA reads as TGTGCCAGCATTGTTGATATCGGGTATAATCAGCCCCAGCATTTT.

This rearrangement joins TRBV28 to TRBJ2-1; 14 bases are a match to TRBD2. This CDR3 spans 19 amino acids. The germline V gene encodes CDR1 MDHEN and CDR2 SYDVKM. The V and J ends lost 4 bases and 8 bases, in that order; junction bases with no gene match: 16. For the CDR3, the DNA is TGTGCCAGCAGTTCCTGGGGACTAGCGGGAGTAGGGGCCGTCTATGAGCAGTTCTTC. Its translation is CASSSWGLAGVGAVYEQFF.

The genes are TRBV18 and TRBJ1-1; 8 positions match TRBD1. Trimming cost V 0 bases and J 0 bases; bases outside gene matches: 9. There are 18 residues in the CDR3. The germline CDR1 and CDR2 sequences are KGHSH and LQKENI. Here the CDR3 reads CASSPPAQGVRMNTEAFF. The CDR3, as DNA: TGTGCCAGCTCACCACCGGCACAGGGGGTGCGGATGAACACTGAAGCTTTCTTT.

The table lists this clone with a count of one. A junction end diverges from the germline sequence, so it may reflect a read error. This chain uses TRBV24-1 with TRBJ1-6, with D perhaps matching TRBD1 (5 bases). From germline, CDR1 is KGHDR and CDR2 SFDVKD. This CDR3 comprises 15 residues. The CDR3 is CATNDGRGSNSPLHF. The CDR3 DNA is TGTGCCACCAATGATGGGAGGGGATCAAATTCACCCCTCCACTTT.

The chain combines TRBV5-1 with TRBJ2-7; 8 bases match TRBD2. Germline V gene lookup returns CDR1 SGHRS and CDR2 YFSETQ. Trimming cost V 0 bases and J 1 base; bases outside gene matches: 0. The CDR3 is 14 amino acids. As DNA, the CDR3 is TGCGCCAGCAGCTTGGGCGGGAGGTCCTACGAGCAGTACTTC. Translating gives CASSLGGRSYEQYF. Based on the CDR3 plus reference TRBV5-1 and TRBJ2-7, the full variable domain is KAGVTQTPRYLIKTRGQQVTLSCSPISGHRSVSWYQQTPGQGLQFLFEYFSETQRNKGNFPGRFSGRQFSNSRSEMNVSTLELGDSALYLCASSLGGRSYEQYFGPGTRLTVT.

The chain recombines TRBV9 with TRBJ1-3, with TRBD1 matching over 8 bases. Per the germline V gene, CDR1 is SGDLS and CDR2 is YYNGEE. With V trimmed by 4 bases and J by 5 bases, 8 bases remained unmatched. The CDR3 loop spans 15 amino acids. The CDR3 is CASSTGGQGRNTIYF. In DNA, the CDR3 is TGTGCCAGCAGCACTGGTGGACAGGGAAGAAACACCATATATTTT.

The V gene is TRBV5-1, the J gene TRBJ2-3; 8 bases agree with TRBD1. The junction had 5 bases not matched to a gene; V was cut back by 4 bases and J by 1 base. This CDR3 is 15 amino acids long. Germline values: CDR1 SGHRS, CDR2 YFSETQ. The CDR3 DNA follows: TGCGCCAGCAGCCAGGGGGCACAGCGCACAGATACGCAGTATTTT. Translated: CASSQGAQRTDTQYF. Filled out from reference TRBV5-1 and TRBJ2-3, the complete variable domain reads KAGVTQTPRYLIKTRGQQVTLSCSPISGHRSVSWYQQTPGQGLQFLFEYFSETQRNKGNFPGRFSGRQFSNSRSEMNVSTLELGDSALYLCASSQGAQRTDTQYFGPGTRLTVL.

This clone has more than one count but fewer than ten. In DNA, the CDR3 is TGTGCCAGCAGCCCGCCGACGGGAAACACTGAAGCTTTCTTT. As protein: CASSPPTGNTEAFF. The V gene is TRBV7-6, the J gene TRBJ1-1; D remains unclear. V lost 5 bases and J 2 bases, leaving 12 bases between the germline ends. CDR1 is SGHVS and CDR2 is FNYEAQ in the germline V gene. The CDR3 is 14 amino acids.

The CDR3 nucleotides are TGTGCCAGCAGCTTAACCGGAGGACTACTCGAGAACACTGAAGCTTTCTTT. Its protein product is CASSLTGGLLENTEAFF. V and J are TRBV7-6 and TRBJ1-1, with D hard to call. V was clipped by 2 bases and J by 1 base, with 17 bases between them. This CDR3 region has 17 residues. In germline, CDR1 is SGHVS, CDR2 FNYEAQ.

The V gene is TRBV5-1, the J gene TRBJ1-4; 9 bases match TRBD1. V was clipped by 4 bases and J by 2 bases; unmatched bases: 3. Germline CDR1 is SGHRS and CDR2 is YFSETQ. The length of the CDR3 is 15 residues. CDR3 sequence: CASSKDRGTNEKLFF. CDR3 nucleotides: TGCGCCAGCAGCAAGGACAGGGGTACTAATGAAAAACTGTTTTTT.